The 5 T cell receptor beta chains below all came from one sample that was sequenced in a study of CD8 T cells in ankylosing spondylitis. From the 5' RACE reads, TCRdb called clonotypes with MiXCR, one entry per CDR3 protein. This table has 20,000 to 25,000 distinct CDR3 sequences, about an eighth appearing once. Sequencing input: blood. The receptors derive from a male donor with ankylosing spondylitis or in good health (not recorded which).

This clonotype was seen at least ten times. The genes are TRBV7-2 and TRBJ2-1, with D possibly being TRBD1 or TRBD2 (7 bases each). Trimming took off 5 bases at V and 9 bases at J, with 20 bases between the two ends. Germline V CDR1 and CDR2: SGHTA, FQGNSA. This CDR3 is 15 amino acids long. In DNA, the CDR3 is TGTGCCAGCAGCCCTCCCAGGGGGAGGGCCGCTGAGCAGTTCTTC. This sequence encodes CASSPPRGRAAEQFF.

A few counts support this clonotype. The V gene is TRBV6-2 or TRBV6-3, the J gene TRBJ2-2, with D unresolved. Germline loops: CDR1 MNHEY, CDR2 SVGEGT. There are 13 residues in the CDR3. Trimming stripped 5 bases from V and 5 bases from J, with 9 bases between. The CDR3 loop is CASSLLRTGELFF. CDR3 in DNA: TGTGCCAGCAGTCTCCTGAGGACCGGGGAGCTGTTTTTT.

The genes are TRBV29-1 and TRBJ1-4; D possibly corresponds to TRBD1 (6 bases). CDR1 and CDR2 (germline): SQVTM, ANQGSEA. CDR3 length: 13 residues. Trimming shortened V by 7 bases and J by 0 bases, and 9 bases separated the two germline ends. CDR3 nucleotide sequence: TGCAGCGGGACAGTTGCAACTAATGAAAAACTGTTTTTT. This translates into CSGTVATNEKLFF.

This clonotype appeared a few times. This rearrangement joins TRBV5-5 to TRBJ2-3; tentatively, D is TRBD2 (6 bases). Between the trimmed V and J ends, which lost 0 bases and 2 bases, there was a span of 7 bases. Germline V CDR1 and CDR2: SGHKS, YYEKEE (reference sequence). The length of the CDR3 is 14 residues. The CDR3 sequence is CASSLGGTTDTQYF. In nucleotides, the CDR3 is TGTGCCAGCAGCTTGGGCGGGACCACAGATACGCAGTATTTT.

This clonotype was recorded a few times. The chain is built from TRBV7-3 and TRBJ1-1; D is perhaps TRBD1 (5 bases). V was trimmed by 2 bases and J by 4 bases, leaving 14 bases between them. The CDR3 extends over 15 amino acids. The germline gives CDR1 SGHTA, CDR2 FQGTGA. CDR3 in DNA: TGTGCCAGCAGCTTACAGGGAGGGGTGCGCACTGAAGCTTTCTTT. It encodes CASSLQGGVRTEAFF.